The sample holds many counts of the clone carrying this T cell receptor beta chain. Its antigen remains unknown. The data are from a study of T cell repertoires in cytomegalovirus infection. Study at large: Both CMV infection and a matching HLA type were indicated by public TCR beta signatures. Whole-study results and caveats: Clonotypes of TCR beta that were HLA-C-restricted and CMV-specific dominated the ex vivo response.

Via MiXCR, TCRdb re-called the reads, giving one row per CDR3 protein. The table has some 920,000 distinct CDR3 sequences, approximately 31% seen once. Trimming took 4 bases from V and 0 from J; bases not matched to a gene: 5. Per germline, CDR1 SGHVS and CDR2 FNYEAQ. The CDR3 contains 15 residues. The source is a human donor in good health (CMV status not recorded). Some clones in this sample may be carry-over from other donors' samples. The sequenced sample was cultured CD8+ T cells from PBMCs, obtained from culture after CMV antigen stimulation. This rearrangement joins TRBV7-6 to TRBJ2-7, with 8 bases identical to TRBD1. The DNA of the CDR3 is TGTGCCAGCAGCTCTTCGGGACAGGACTCCTACGAGCAGTACTTC. Its protein product is CASSSSGQDSYEQYF. The variable domain in full, completed from reference TRBV7-6 and TRBJ2-7, reads GAGVSQSPRYKVTKRGQDVALRCDPISGHVSLYWYRQALGQGPEFLTYFNYEAQQDKSGLPNDRFSAERPEGSISTLTIQRTEQRDSAMYRCASSSSGQDSYEQYFGPGTRLTVT.